This is a list of T cell receptor beta chains from one sample in a study of T cell responses to AZD1222 COVID-19 vaccine. The repertoire was sequenced with immunoSEQ multiplex PCR; TCRdb's copy has only in-frame clones and lacks some. This sample has 150,000 or so clones, with less than 95% found just once. The sample here was peripheral blood, taken on day 0 of AZD1222 vaccination. These receptors all come from an adult in good health. The CDR3 runs from the conserved cysteine through the conserved F or W. The D gene is left open where the match is weak. Part of the rows lack a size; the others show once, few, many or a class for expanded clones.

TRBJ1-1 14 NA NA TRBV5-1 TGCGCCAGCACCTATGGATTGGAGAACACTGAAGCTTTCTTT CASTYGLENTEAFF
TRBJ1-5 14 once TRBD1 TRBV4-1 TGCGCCAGCAGACCGACAGGGAATAATCAGCCCCAGCATTTT CASRPTGNNQPQHF
TRBJ1-2 14 NA NA TRBV10-3 TGTGCCATCATAGGCCAGGGCGTTAACTATGGCTACACCTTC CAIIGQGVNYGYTF
TRBJ2-1 15 NA NA TRBV19 TGTGCCAGTAGTATAGCTAGCATGGGGTCCAATGAGCAGTTCTTC CASSIASMGSNEQFF
TRBJ1-1 15 NA NA TRBV5-1 TGCGCCAGCAGCTTTGGTTGGGGGGCGAACACTGAAGCTTTCTTT CASSFGWGANTEAFF
TRBJ1-2 14 NA NA TRBV6-5 TGTGCCAGCGGGGTGACAGGCGACAACTATGGCTACACCTTC CASGVTGDNYGYTF
TRBJ2-1 15 NA TRBD2 TRBV7-3 TGTGCCAGCAGCCCAGGACTAGCGGGGTACAATGAGCAGTTCTTC CASSPGLAGYNEQFF
TRBJ1-4 14 NA TRBD1 TRBV2 TGTGCCAGCTCGAGGGGGCTCCTGTCGGAAAAACTGTTTTTT CASSRGLLSEKLFF
TRBJ1-1 12 once NA TRBV19 TGTGCCAGTAGGGACCAGGGGACTGAAGCTTTCTTT CASRDQGTEAFF
TRBJ2-7 14 NA TRBD2 TRBV2 TGTGCCAGCTCTCTTAGCGGGAGCTCCTACGAGCAGTACTTC CASSLSGSSYEQYF
TRBJ1-5 14 once NA TRBV2 TGTGCCAGCAGTGTGGAGAGGGGCAATCAGCCCCAGCATTTT CASSVERGNQPQHF
TRBJ1-2 14 NA NA TRBV27 TGTGCCAGCAGTTTATCCCTCGCGCCGGACGGCTACACCTTC CASSLSLAPDGYTF
TRBJ1-5 17 NA TRBD1 TRBV4-2 TGTGCCAGCAGCCCCCGAGGGAGGGGGCGAAGCAATCAGCCCCAGCATTTT CASSPRGRGRSNQPQHF
TRBJ1-2 15 few NA TRBV18 TGTGCCAGCTCACCAGGGCAGGGCTTCGGCTATGGCTACACCTTC CASSPGQGFGYGYTF